These 29 T cell receptor beta chains came from one sample sequenced in a study of beta chain features in type 1 diabetes. These TCRs are of unknown antigen specificity. Of the isolated RNA, all was reverse transcribed, and so the sequenced material was expressed TCRB transcripts. Clones were read by immunoSEQ multiplex PCR, and TCRdb kept only the in-frame ones, dropping some. The data contain roughly 150,000 clones, just over 8% of them singletons. General study findings and limits: Shorter TCRB CDR3s, moderately but significantly so, were found in Type 1 diabetes patients in all four CD4+ subsets.

The sample was central memory CD4+ T cells from blood. Receptor source: a woman younger than 30 with type 1 diabetes.

The rearrangement joins TRBV5-1 to TRBJ2-2, with 9 bases lining up with TRBD1. V was pared by 4 bases and J by 3 bases, with 4 bases of the junction left unmatched. This CDR3 spans 15 amino acids. Germline V gene data show CDR1 as SGHRS and CDR2 as YFSETQ. Written as DNA, the CDR3 is TGCGCCAGCAGCCTAGACAGGGGGGACACCGGGGAGCTGTTTTTT. Its translation: CASSLDRGDTGELFF.

The J gene is TRBJ1-5, the V gene TRBV7-2; D gene uncertain. From germline, CDR1 is SGHTA and CDR2 FQGNSA. This CDR3 contains 13 residues. Trimming took 4 bases from V and 7 from J, leaving 11 bases between them. For the CDR3, the DNA is TGTGCCAGCAGCTCGATACTCGAGCAGCCCCAGCATTTT. Translated: CASSSILEQPQHF.

This clone has more than one count but fewer than ten. The chain couples TRBV28 to TRBJ2-7; the D gene is possibly TRBD2 (6 bases). The CDR3 extends over 12 amino acids. Trimming pared 9 bases from V and 2 bases from J, leaving 11 bases between. Germline assignment: CDR1 MDHEN and CDR2 SYDVKM. DNA for the CDR3: TGTGCCAGTCGGGAGCACCCCTACGAGCAGTACTTC. It encodes CASREHPYEQYF.

This clone came up a few times. The chain carries TRBV7-2 and TRBJ2-1; D not certain. CDR1 is SGHTA, CDR2 FQGNSA, per germline. CDR3 length: 14 amino acids. V was shortened by 3 bases and J by 5 bases, with 11 bases between the two germline ends. In DNA, the CDR3 is TGTGCCAGCAGCTTCCCCCAGATCCACAATGAGCAGTTCTTC. It translates to CASSFPQIHNEQFF.

The chain carries TRBV14 and TRBJ1-6; 7 nucleotides align to TRBD1. Per the germline V gene, CDR1 is SGHDN and CDR2 is FVKESK. V lost 6 bases to trimming and J lost 6 bases; unmatched junction nucleotides: 8. The CDR3 loop spans 15 amino acids. For the CDR3, the DNA is TGTGCCAGCAGTCCGAACAGGGGCATTAATTCACCCCTCCACTTT. It codes for CASSPNRGINSPLHF.

DNA for the CDR3: TGTGCCAGCAGTGAAGAAAGACACCGAAATCAGCCCCAGCATTTT. Its translation: CASSEERHRNQPQHF. This rearrangement joins TRBV2 to TRBJ1-5; unclear D gene. The CDR3 consists of 15 residues. Germline V lookup: CDR1 SNHLY, CDR2 FYNNEI. V lost 1 base to trimming and J lost 4 bases, with 11 bases between them.

The J gene is TRBJ2-3, the V gene TRBV29-1; TRBD1 matches at 8 bases. The J segment lost 5 bases and the V segment lost 8 bases, leaving 6 bases of the junction unmatched. Germline V gene lookup returns CDR1 SQVTM and CDR2 ANQGSEA. The CDR3 consists of 12 residues. The CDR3 region has the DNA TGCAGCATGGAACAGGGGGGAGATACGCAGTATTTT. This codes for CSMEQGGDTQYF.

The genes are TRBV28 and TRBJ2-3; D may be TRBD2 (6 bases). The V end lost 5 bases, the J end lost 1 base, and 13 bases lay between the germline ends. There are 15 residues in the CDR3. Germline V lookup: CDR1 MDHEN, CDR2 SYDVKM. The CDR3 bases are TGTGCCAGCAGTAGCCGCGGCGGGGGCACAGATACGCAGTATTTT. Protein: CASSSRGGGTDTQYF.

Only a few counts were recorded for this clone. CDR3 sequence reads: CASSWTGGREKLFF. CDR3 sequence (DNA): TGTGCCAGCAGCTGGACAGGAGGTCGTGAAAAACTGTTTTTT. This chain connects TRBV9 to TRBJ1-4, with 7 bases aligning to TRBD1. With 4 bases clipped from V and 7 bases from J, the junction kept 7 bases outside the gene matches. Germline CDR1 reads SGDLS; CDR2 reads YYNGEE. The CDR3 covers 14 residues.

The rearrangement joins TRBV4-2 to TRBJ2-7; 11 bases agree with TRBD1. Germline V lookup: CDR1 LGHNA, CDR2 YNFKEQ. Trimming cost V 1 base and J 7 bases; bases outside gene matches: 9. This CDR3 contains 16 residues. CDR3 sequence reads: CASSQVEGQGAREQYF. The CDR3 nucleotides are TGTGCCAGCAGCCAAGTGGAAGGACAGGGGGCGCGGGAGCAGTACTTC.

This clone has just a few counts. This sequence joins TRBV29-1 and TRBJ2-2; 8 bases match TRBD1. Germline V lookup: CDR1 SQVTM, CDR2 ANQGSEA. This CDR3 region has 14 residues. With V trimmed by 6 bases and J by 1 base, 4 bases remained unmatched. CDR3 amino acids: CSVGDRRNTGELFF. DNA for the CDR3: TGCAGCGTGGGGGACAGGAGGAACACCGGGGAGCTGTTTTTT.

As to this clone: The same CDR3 is also encoded by other DNA sequences in this sample. This chain uses TRBV7-9 with TRBJ1-1, with unresolved D. The CDR3 covers 13 residues. Germline-derived CDR1 and CDR2 are SEHNR and FQNEAQ (reference sequence). Deletions cut 3 bases from V and 1 base from J, with 6 bases between. CDR3 sequence (DNA): TGTGCCAGCAGCTTCACAGAGAACACTGAAGCTTTCTTT. Protein: CASSFTENTEAFF.

There are a few counts of this clone. The chain employs TRBV18 and TRBJ1-5, with unresolved D. The CDR3 length is 14 residues. V lost 3 bases and J 3 bases, leaving 9 bases between the germline ends. Germline CDR1 reads KGHSH; CDR2 reads LQKENI. Here the CDR3 reads CASSPGQFNQPQHF. CDR3 bases: TGTGCCAGCTCACCGGGCCAGTTCAATCAGCCCCAGCATTTT.

This clone was counted only a few times. The chain links TRBV5-1 to TRBJ1-2; 9 nucleotides line up with TRBD1. Germline V CDR1 and CDR2: SGHRS, YFSETQ. CDR3 length: 17 amino acids. V lost 4 bases and J lost 8; bases outside the gene matches: 18. The CDR3 DNA is TGCGCCAGCAGCCCAGTCCCGGGACAGGGTCTCGTGGGGGGCTACACCTTC. Protein: CASSPVPGQGLVGGYTF.

J is TRBJ2-7 and V is TRBV7-2; D is undetermined. Germline V lookup: CDR1 SGHTA, CDR2 FQGNSA. The CDR3 runs 14 residues. The V and J ends lost 1 base and 2 bases respectively, with 9 bases between them. CDR3 sequence (DNA): TGTGCCAGCAGCTTAGATTTTATTCCCTACGAGCAGTACTTC. It specifies CASSLDFIPYEQYF.

The chain carries TRBV11-2 and TRBJ2-3, with 9 bases that match TRBD2. With V trimmed by 7 bases and J by 4 bases, 9 bases remained unmatched. CDR1 and CDR2 (germline): SGHAT, FQNNGV. CDR3 length: 15 residues. CDR3 nucleotides: TGTGCCAGCACCCAGGGACTAGCTGGGGCAGATACGCAGTATTTT. This translates into CASTQGLAGADTQYF.

A word on this clone: This CDR3 is also generated by other DNA sequences in the sample. V usage is TRBV5-1 and J usage is TRBJ2-5; 14 bases line up with TRBD2. The trim removed 1 base at V and 4 bases at J, leaving 6 bases unmatched. CDR3 length: 17 amino acids. Germline CDR1 reads SGHRS; CDR2 reads YFSETQ. The CDR3 sequence is CASSLTSGTSGGETQYF. CDR3 nucleotides: TGCGCCAGCAGCTTGACCTCCGGGACTAGCGGGGGAGAGACCCAGTACTTC.

In this sample, this clone turned up a few times. J is TRBJ2-2 and V is TRBV6-6; TRBD2 aligns across 8 bases. Germline V gene sequence: CDR1 MNHNY, CDR2 SVGAGI (reference sequence). The ends lost 6 bases at V and 2 bases at J; junction bases unmatched: 5. The CDR3 runs to 15 residues. CDR3 in DNA: TGTGCCAGCAGCCAGAGCGGGAGAAACACCGGGGAGCTGTTTTTT. Its translation: CASSQSGRNTGELFF.

As concerns this clone: The identical CDR3 is also encoded by other nucleotide sequences in the sample. The V and J genes are TRBV7-9 and TRBJ1-1, with D maybe TRBD1 (5 bases). The CDR3 loop spans 12 amino acids. V gave up 3 bases and J gave up 7 bases, with 9 bases separating them. Germline CDR1 reads SEHNR; CDR2 reads FQNEAQ (reference sequence). The CDR3 sequence: CASSFQGGEAFF. DNA of the CDR3: TGTGCCAGCAGCTTCCAGGGCGGTGAAGCTTTCTTT.

There are a few counts of this clone. The V gene is TRBV7-2, the J gene TRBJ2-7; 8 bases align to TRBD1. The germline CDR1 and CDR2 sequences are SGHTA and FQGNSA. CDR3 length equals 17 residues. The V gene end was trimmed by 2 bases and the J gene end by 3 bases; junction bases not matched to a gene: 12. This chain's CDR3 is CASSLSRQGFRNYEQYF. CDR3 in DNA: TGTGCCAGCAGCTTATCACGACAGGGGTTCAGGAACTACGAGCAGTACTTC.

This clone was detected only a few times. At the DNA level, this CDR3 is encoded by other sequences in the same sample as well. The V gene is TRBV6-5, the J gene TRBJ1-2; tentatively, D is TRBD1 (6 bases). Germline CDR1 is MNHEY and CDR2 is SVGAGI. Between the trimmed V and J ends, which lost 5 bases and 4 bases, there was a span of 11 bases. CDR3 length: 13 residues. The CDR3 protein is CASSPQGGYGYTF. The CDR3 DNA reads as TGTGCCAGCAGTCCACAGGGTGGCTATGGCTACACCTTC.

This chain connects TRBV5-1 to TRBJ2-7; 10 nucleotides match TRBD1. The CDR3 length is 14 residues. The ends lost 3 bases at V and 5 bases at J; junction bases unmatched: 5. The germline V gene has CDR1 SGHRS and CDR2 YFSETQ. The CDR3, as DNA: TGCGCCAGCAGCTCCGGGACAGGGGATGACGAGCAGTACTTC. Translated, it gives CASSSGTGDDEQYF. The full variable domain, with the rest looked up from reference TRBV5-1 and TRBJ2-7, is KAGVTQTPRYLIKTRGQQVTLSCSPISGHRSVSWYQQTPGQGLQFLFEYFSETQRNKGNFPGRFSGRQFSNSRSEMNVSTLELGDSALYLCASSSGTGDDEQYFGPGTRLTVT.

The CDR3 nucleotides are TGTGCCAGCAGCCCCCGGGGGGCGGGAGAAAAACTGTTTTTT. Its protein product is CASSPRGAGEKLFF. The chain joins TRBV7-9 to TRBJ1-4, with TRBD1 as a possible D gene (6 bases). CDR1 SEHNR and CDR2 FQNEAQ come from the germline V gene (reference sequence). Trimming removed 5 bases from V and 8 bases from J, with 15 bases in between. This CDR3 is 14 amino acids long.

V gene TRBV6-6 combines with J gene TRBJ2-3; the D is unclear. V was clipped by 7 bases and J by 1 base, with 6 bases between them. Germline V gives CDR1 MNHNY, CDR2 SVGAGI (reference sequence). The CDR3 has 12 amino acids. CDR3 sequence: CASTIGTDTQYF. DNA for the CDR3: TGTGCCAGCACCATAGGCACAGATACGCAGTATTTT.

The rearrangement links TRBV7-6 to TRBJ1-1, with D unresolved. With 10 bases removed from V and 6 bases from J, the gap between germline ends came to 21 bases. Per germline, CDR1 SGHVS and CDR2 FNYEAQ. The CDR3 consists of 14 residues. The DNA for the CDR3 is TGTGCCACCATCGAACCCGGACTTAACCCTGAAGCTTTCTTT. Amino acid sequence: CATIEPGLNPEAFF. The entire variable domain, with the rest obtained from reference TRBV7-6 and TRBJ1-1, is as follows: GAGVSQSPRYKVTKRGQDVALRCDPISGHVSLYWYRQALGQGPEFLTYFNYEAQQDKSGLPNDRFSAERPEGSISTLTIQRTEQRDSAMYRCATIEPGLNPEAFFGQGTRLTVV.

This clone was seen many times. The rearrangement joins TRBV19 to TRBJ1-4; TRBD1 aligns across 9 bases. This CDR3 has 14 residues. The V gene's germline CDR1 is LNHDA and CDR2 SQIVND (reference sequence). Germline trimming cut 6 bases from V and 8 bases from J; bases unmatched to any gene: 7. For the CDR3, the DNA is TGTGCCAGTAGACCCGGACAGGGGACCGAAAAACTGTTTTTT. The encoded protein is CASRPGQGTEKLFF.

V is TRBV7-9 and J is TRBJ2-7, with D unclear. The ends were cut back, 1 base at V and 7 bases at J, with 11 bases in the middle. Germline V gene sequence: CDR1 SEHNR, CDR2 FQNEAQ (reference sequence). The CDR3 totals 13 residues. The CDR3 sequence: CASSLGPAGEQYF. The CDR3 coding sequence is TGTGCCAGCAGCTTAGGGCCTGCCGGGGAGCAGTACTTC.

On this clone itself: Different DNA sequences within this sample yield the same CDR3. This chain connects TRBV7-9 to TRBJ2-3, with D possibly being TRBD2 (6 bases). This CDR3 is 14 amino acids long. Germline values: CDR1 SEHNR, CDR2 FQNEAQ (reference sequence). The V gene lost 1 base and the J gene lost 3 bases, with 8 bases spanning the gap. The CDR3 region is CASSLGRVTDTQYF. The CDR3 nucleotides are TGTGCCAGCAGCTTAGGGAGGGTGACAGATACGCAGTATTTT.

The genes are TRBV27 and TRBJ2-7, with 8 bases matching TRBD1. In germline, CDR1 is MNHEY, CDR2 SMNVEV (reference sequence). Trimming cost V 3 bases and J 7 bases; bases outside gene matches: 14. This CDR3 is 16 amino acids long. DNA of the CDR3: TGTGCCAGCAGTTTGCGGACAGGGCCGCTTTTGGGGGAGCAGTACTTC. The encoded protein is CASSLRTGPLLGEQYF.